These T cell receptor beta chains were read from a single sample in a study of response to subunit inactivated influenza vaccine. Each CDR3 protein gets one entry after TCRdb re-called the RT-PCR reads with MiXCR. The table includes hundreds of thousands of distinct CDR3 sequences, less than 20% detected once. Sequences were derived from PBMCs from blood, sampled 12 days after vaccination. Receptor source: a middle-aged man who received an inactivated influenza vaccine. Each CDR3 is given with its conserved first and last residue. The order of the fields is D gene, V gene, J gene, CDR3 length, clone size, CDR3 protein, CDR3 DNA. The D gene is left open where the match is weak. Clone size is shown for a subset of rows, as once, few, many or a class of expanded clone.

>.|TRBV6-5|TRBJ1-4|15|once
CASSYRRQPNEKLFF
TGTGCCAGCAGTTACCGGCGACAGCCTAATGAAAAACTGTTTTTT
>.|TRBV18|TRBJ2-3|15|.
CASSPTYGGGDTQYF
TGTGCCAGCTCACCGACATATGGTGGCGGAGATACGCAGTATTTT
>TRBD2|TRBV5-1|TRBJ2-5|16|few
CASSFLAGGQKETQYF
TGCGCCAGCAGCTTTCTAGCGGGGGGGCAGAAGGAGACCCAGTACTTC
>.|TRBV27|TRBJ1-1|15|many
CASSLSGSGSTEAFF
TGTGCCAGCAGTTTATCGGGGTCAGGGAGCACTGAAGCTTTCTTT
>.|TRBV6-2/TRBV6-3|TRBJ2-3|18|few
CASSFSPGRGRSTDTQYF
TGTGCCAGCAGTTTTTCCCCTGGGCGGGGGCGGAGCACAGATACGCAGTATTTT
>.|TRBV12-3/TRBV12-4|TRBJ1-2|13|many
CASRPPANYGYTF
TGTGCCAGCCGCCCGCCAGCTAACTATGGCTACACCTTC
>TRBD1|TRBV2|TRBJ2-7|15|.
CASSELSGGPYEQYF
TGTGCCAGCAGTGAGTTATCAGGGGGCCCCTACGAGCAGTACTTC
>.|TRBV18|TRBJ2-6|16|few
CASSPQGNSGANVLTF
TGTGCCAGCTCACCACAGGGGAACTCTGGGGCCAACGTCCTGACTTTC
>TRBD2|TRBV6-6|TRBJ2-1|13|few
CASNSGLAFEQFF
TGTGCCAGCAATTCGGGACTAGCGTTTGAGCAGTTCTTC
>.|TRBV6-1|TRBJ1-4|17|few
CASSPAMSGPTNEKLFF
TGTGCCAGCAGCCCTGCCATGTCAGGGCCAACTAATGAAAAACTGTTTTTT
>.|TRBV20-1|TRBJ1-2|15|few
CSALSGGRTTYGYTF
TGCAGTGCCCTCTCCGGGGGACGTACCACCTATGGCTACACCTTC
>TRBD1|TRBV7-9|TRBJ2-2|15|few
CASSRAGTGAGELFF
TGTGCCAGCAGTCGCGCCGGGACAGGGGCCGGGGAGCTGTTTTTT
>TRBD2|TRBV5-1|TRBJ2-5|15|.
CASSLEGTRSETQYF
TGCGCCAGCAGCTTGGAAGGGACTAGAAGCGAGACCCAGTACTTC
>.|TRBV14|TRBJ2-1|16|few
CASSQDLITTYNEQFF
TGTGCCAGCAGCCAAGATCTCATCACGACCTACAATGAGCAGTTCTTC
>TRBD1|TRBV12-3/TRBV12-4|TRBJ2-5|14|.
CASRSDRGQETQYF
TGTGCCAGCAGGAGTGACAGGGGCCAAGAGACCCAGTACTTC
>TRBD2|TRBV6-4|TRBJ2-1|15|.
CASSAPSGTDNEQFF
TGTGCCAGCAGTGCACCTAGCGGGACTGACAATGAGCAGTTCTTC
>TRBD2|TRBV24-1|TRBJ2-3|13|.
CATSDPQGGPQYF
TGTGCCACCAGTGACCCCCAGGGAGGGCCGCAGTATTTT
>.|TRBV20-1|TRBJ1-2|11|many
CSARDVQGYTF
TGCAGTGCTAGGGATGTCCAGGGCTACACCTTC